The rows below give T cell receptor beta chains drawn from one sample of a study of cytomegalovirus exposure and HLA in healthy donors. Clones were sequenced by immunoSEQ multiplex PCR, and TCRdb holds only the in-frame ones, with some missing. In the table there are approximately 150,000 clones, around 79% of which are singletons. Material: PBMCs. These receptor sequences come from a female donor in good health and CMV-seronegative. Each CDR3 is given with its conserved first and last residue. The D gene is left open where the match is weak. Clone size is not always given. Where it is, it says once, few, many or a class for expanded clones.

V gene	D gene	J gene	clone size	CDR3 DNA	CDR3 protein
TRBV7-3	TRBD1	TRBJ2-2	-	TGTGCCAGCAGCCCCCAGGGGGATACCGGGGAGCTGTTTTTT	CASSPQGDTGELFF
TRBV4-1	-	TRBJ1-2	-	TGCGCCAGCAGCCAAGTAAGCAGGACAGTCGACGGCTACACCTTC	CASSQVSRTVDGYTF
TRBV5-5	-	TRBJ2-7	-	TGTGCCAGCAGCTTGGACTCGAAATACGAGCAGTACTTC	CASSLDSKYEQYF
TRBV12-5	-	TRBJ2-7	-	TGTGCTAGTGGTTTGGTGTGGGTTGCGGGTACCTACGAGCAGTACTTC	CASGLVWVAGTYEQYF
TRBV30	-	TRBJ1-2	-	TGTGCCTGGAGGGAGGGCTACACCTTC	CAWREGYTF
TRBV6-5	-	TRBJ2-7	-	TGTGCCAGCAGTCTAAGGCCTAGCGTCACCTACGAGCAGTACTTC	CASSLRPSVTYEQYF
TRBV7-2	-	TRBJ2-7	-	TGTGCCAGCAGCATACCCTTAGCGGACTACGAGCAGTACTTC	CASSIPLADYEQYF
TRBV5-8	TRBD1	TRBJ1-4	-	TGTGCCAGCAGCCAAGACAGGGGAGGAGAAAAACTGTTTTTT	CASSQDRGGEKLFF
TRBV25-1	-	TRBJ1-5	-	TGTGCCAGCAGTGAAGGGGCAGGGAGCAATCAGCCCCAGCATTTT	CASSEGAGSNQPQHF
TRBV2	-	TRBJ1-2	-	TGTGCCAGCAGCGAAGATAGAACCTATGGCTACACCTTC	CASSEDRTYGYTF
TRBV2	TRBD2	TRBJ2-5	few	TGTGCCAGCAGTGAAGCGAGGCTAGCGGGGGGGCTCGAGACCCAGTACTTC	CASSEARLAGGLETQYF
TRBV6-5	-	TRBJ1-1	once	TGTGCCAGCAGTTACTCGGGACAAACCGAAGCTTTCTTT	CASSYSGQTEAFF
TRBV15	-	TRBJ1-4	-	TGTGCCACCAATCAGGGATATAATGAAAAACTGTTTTTT	CATNQGYNEKLFF
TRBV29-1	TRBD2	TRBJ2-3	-	TGCAGCGTTGAAGACCCGACTAGCGCATACACAGATACGCAGTATTTT	CSVEDPTSAYTDTQYF
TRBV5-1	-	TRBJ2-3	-	TGCGCCAGCAGCTTGGGCAGGAACACAGATACGCAGTATTTT	CASSLGRNTDTQYF
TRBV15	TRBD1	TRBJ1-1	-	TGTGCCACCAGCAGAGCCTCCCGGACAGGGAGGAATGAAGCTTTCTTT	CATSRASRTGRNEAFF
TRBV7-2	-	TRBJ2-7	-	TGTGCCAGCAGCCTATATAACCAGGGTTCCTACGAGCAGTACTTC	CASSLYNQGSYEQYF
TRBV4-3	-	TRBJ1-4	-	TGCGCCAGCAGCCAAGACCCCGGGAATAAGGAAAAACTGTTTTTT	CASSQDPGNKEKLFF
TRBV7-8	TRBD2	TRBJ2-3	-	TGTGCCAGCAGCCGTCTTAGCGGGAGTACAGATACGCAGTATTTT	CASSRLSGSTDTQYF
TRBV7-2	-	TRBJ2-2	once	TGTGCCAGCGAGCCGCCTAACACCGGGGAGCTGTTTTTT	CASEPPNTGELFF
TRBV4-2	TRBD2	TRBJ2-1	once	TGTGCCAGCAGCCAAGTAGCGGGAGGTTACAATGAGCAGTTCTTC	CASSQVAGGYNEQFF
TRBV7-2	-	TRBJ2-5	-	TGTGCCAGCAGGCCGCCCCTGGAGACGGAGACCCAGTACTTC	CASRPPLETETQYF
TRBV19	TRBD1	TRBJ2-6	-	TGTGCCAGTAGCTGGGTGGCGACAGGGGGGCTCTCTGGGGCCAACGTCCTGACTTTC	CASSWVATGGLSGANVLTF
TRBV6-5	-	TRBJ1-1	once	TGTGCCAGCAGTCACTCCCTGAGGGGAGGGACTGAAGCTTTCTTT	CASSHSLRGGTEAFF
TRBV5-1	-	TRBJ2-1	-	TGCGCCAGCAGCTTGGGGACACTAAACTCCTACAATGAGCAGTTCTTC	CASSLGTLNSYNEQFF
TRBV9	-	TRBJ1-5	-	TGTGCCAGCAGCGTAGATGACACGGGGGGTCAGCCCCAGCATTTT	CASSVDDTGGQPQHF
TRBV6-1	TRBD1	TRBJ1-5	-	TGTGCCAGCCGACAGGGGGGCAAGAATCAGCCCCAGCATTTT	CASRQGGKNQPQHF
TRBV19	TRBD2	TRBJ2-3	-	TGTGCCAGCCTAGCGGGAGGGGAAGATACGCAGTATTTT	CASLAGGEDTQYF
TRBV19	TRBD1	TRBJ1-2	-	TGTGCCAGTAGGGGGGGACAGATCTATGGCTACACCTTC	CASRGGQIYGYTF
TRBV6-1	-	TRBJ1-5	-	TGTGCCAGCATCAGGGGCCAAGGGGACCAGCCCCAGCATTTT	CASIRGQGDQPQHF
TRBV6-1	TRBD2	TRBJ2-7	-	TGTGCCAGCAGTGACGGCGGGAGGTCCTCCTACGAGCAGTACTTC	CASSDGGRSSYEQYF
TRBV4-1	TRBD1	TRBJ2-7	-	TGCGCCAGCAGCCAAGACCCCGGGACAGGGGCGGAGGAGCAGTACTTC	CASSQDPGTGAEEQYF
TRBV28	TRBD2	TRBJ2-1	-	TGTGCCAGCAGGTCTCCGGGACTAGCGGGGACTAATGAGCAGTTCTTC	CASRSPGLAGTNEQFF
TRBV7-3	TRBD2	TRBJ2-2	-	TGTGCCAGCCGACTAGCGGTATTCACCGGGGAGCTGTTTTTT	CASRLAVFTGELFF
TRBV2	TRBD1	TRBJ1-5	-	TGTGCCAGCAGTGGACGGACAGGGGGTCAGCCCCAGCATTTT	CASSGRTGGQPQHF
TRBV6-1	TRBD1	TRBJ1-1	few	TGTGCCAGCAGTGGTCGGGACAGCCGAACTGAAGCTTTCTTT	CASSGRDSRTEAFF
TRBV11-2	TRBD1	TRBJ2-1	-	TGTGCCAGCAGCCTTCAGACAGGGGCCAGCGATGAGCAGTTCTTC	CASSLQTGASDEQFF
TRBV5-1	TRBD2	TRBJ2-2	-	TGCGCCAGCAGCATTCGAGCGGGAGGGCCCAACGGGGAGCTGTTTTTT	CASSIRAGGPNGELFF
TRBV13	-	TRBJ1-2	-	TGTGCCAGCAGCTTAGCTAATTCCGGGAACGATGGCTACACCTTC	CASSLANSGNDGYTF
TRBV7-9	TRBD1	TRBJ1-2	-	TGTGCCAGCAGCAAAGACAGGGGTATCTATGGCTACACCTTC	CASSKDRGIYGYTF
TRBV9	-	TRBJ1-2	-	TGTGCCAGCGGAGGGACTTCATATGGCTACACCTTC	CASGGTSYGYTF
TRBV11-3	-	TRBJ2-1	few	TGTGCCAGCAGCTTAGGACTCCCGAGCTCCTACAATGAGCAGTTCTTC	CASSLGLPSSYNEQFF
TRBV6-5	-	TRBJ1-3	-	TGTGCCAGCAGTTACGGTCAGGGGACAAACACCATATATTTT	CASSYGQGTNTIYF
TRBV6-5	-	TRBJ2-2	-	TGTGCCAGCAGTTACGTTACAAACACCGGGGAGCTGTTTTTT	CASSYVTNTGELFF
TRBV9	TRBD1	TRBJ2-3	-	TGTGCCAGCAGCGGCAGGGGGAGAGGGCGGGATACGCAGTATTTT	CASSGRGRGRDTQYF
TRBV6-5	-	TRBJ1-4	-	TGTGCCAGCAGTCTGGTCATGAGTGAAAAACTGTTTTTT	CASSLVMSEKLFF
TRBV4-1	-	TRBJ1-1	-	TGCGCCAGCAGCCAAGAAAATGGAGGGAACACTGAAGCTTTCTTT	CASSQENGGNTEAFF
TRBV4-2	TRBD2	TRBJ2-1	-	TGTGCCAGCAGCCAAGAAGGGACTAGCGTATACAATGAGCAGTTCTTC	CASSQEGTSVYNEQFF
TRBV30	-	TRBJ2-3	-	TGTGCCTGGAGTGTACCGGGAGCAGATACGCAGTATTTT	CAWSVPGADTQYF
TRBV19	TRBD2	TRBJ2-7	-	TGTGCCAGTAGTATTGGGGGAGGGCCCTACGAGCAGTACTTC	CASSIGGGPYEQYF
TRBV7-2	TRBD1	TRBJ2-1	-	TGTGCCAGCAGCACGGACAGGAGCAATGAGCAGTTCTTC	CASSTDRSNEQFF
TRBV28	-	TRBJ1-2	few	TGTGCCAGCCGCCCACGGTGGGGCTACACCTTC	CASRPRWGYTF
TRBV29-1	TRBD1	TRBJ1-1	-	TGCAGCGTTGAAATCCGACAGGGGAACACTGAAGCTTTCTTT	CSVEIRQGNTEAFF
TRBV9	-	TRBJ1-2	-	TGTGCCAGCAGCCCCAGGGACATGGGCTACACCTTC	CASSPRDMGYTF
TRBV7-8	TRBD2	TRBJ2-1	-	TGTGCCAGCAGCAACGGGAGGGGGTCCTACAATGAGCAGTTCTTC	CASSNGRGSYNEQFF
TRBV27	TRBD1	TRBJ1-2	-	TGTGCCAGCAGTTTATTCGGGACAGGGAGCTTAAACTATGGCTACACCTTC	CASSLFGTGSLNYGYTF
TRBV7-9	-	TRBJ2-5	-	TGTGCCAGCAGCTTAGCCGACTGGTACTCTGAGACCCAGTACTTC	CASSLADWYSETQYF
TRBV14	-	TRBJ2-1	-	TGTGCCAGCAGCCCCTGGCGGGTTCCGGATGAGCAGTTCTTC	CASSPWRVPDEQFF
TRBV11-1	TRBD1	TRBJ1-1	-	TGTGCCAGCAGTCACAGGGGAATGGGCACTGAAGCTTTCTTT	CASSHRGMGTEAFF
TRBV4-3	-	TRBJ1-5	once	TGCGCCAGCAGCCAAGGGGAGGGGCATAATCAGCCCCAGCATTTT	CASSQGEGHNQPQHF